The clone carrying this T cell receptor beta chain occurred many times. Its cognate antigen is unknown. The sample comes from a study of T cell repertoires in cytomegalovirus infection. Study-level background: Carrying CMV and the relevant HLA type showed in public TCR beta signatures.

Germline V gives CDR1 SGHTA, CDR2 FQGNSA. The germline V and J ends were trimmed by 6 bases and 2 bases, with 10 bases remaining between them. This CDR3 has 13 amino acids. TCRdb used MiXCR to reprocess the reads, holding one entry per CDR3 protein. The profile shows about 260,000 distinct CDR3 sequences, roughly 13% of them singletons. Study findings and constraints: Frequencies of public TCR beta families were cumulated, and this identified carriers of CMV plus the relevant HLA. HLA-C-restricted TCR beta clonotypes specific for CMV led the ex vivo response.

This chain uses TRBV7-2 with TRBJ2-5, with D unclear. This clonotype was sampled from a human donor in good health (CMV status not recorded). Some clones in this sample may be carry-over from other donors' samples. The sequenced sample consisted of PBMCs. Here the CDR3 DNA reads TGTGCCAGCAGACCTGACATGCAAGAGACCCAGTACTTC. Translated: CASRPDMQETQYF.